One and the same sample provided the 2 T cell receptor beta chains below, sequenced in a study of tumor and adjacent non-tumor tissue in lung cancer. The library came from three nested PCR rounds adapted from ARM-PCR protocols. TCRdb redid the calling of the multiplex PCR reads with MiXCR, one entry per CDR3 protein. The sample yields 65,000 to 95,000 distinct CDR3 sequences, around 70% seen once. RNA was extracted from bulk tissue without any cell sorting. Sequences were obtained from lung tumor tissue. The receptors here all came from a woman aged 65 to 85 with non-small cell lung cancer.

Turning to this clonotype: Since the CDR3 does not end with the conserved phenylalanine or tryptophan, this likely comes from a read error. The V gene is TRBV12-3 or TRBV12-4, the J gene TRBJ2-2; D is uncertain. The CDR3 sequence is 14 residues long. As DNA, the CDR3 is TGTGCCGGCAGTTCCCTCCTTAGCACCGGGGAGCTGTTTGTT. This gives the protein CAGSSLLSTGELFV.

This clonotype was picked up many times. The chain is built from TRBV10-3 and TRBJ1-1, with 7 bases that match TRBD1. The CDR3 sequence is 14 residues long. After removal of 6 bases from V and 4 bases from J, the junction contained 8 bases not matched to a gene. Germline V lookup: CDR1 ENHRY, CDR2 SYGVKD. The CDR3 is CAIRRDRDRTEAFF. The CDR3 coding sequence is TGTGCCATCAGAAGAGACAGGGACCGCACTGAAGCTTTCTTT.